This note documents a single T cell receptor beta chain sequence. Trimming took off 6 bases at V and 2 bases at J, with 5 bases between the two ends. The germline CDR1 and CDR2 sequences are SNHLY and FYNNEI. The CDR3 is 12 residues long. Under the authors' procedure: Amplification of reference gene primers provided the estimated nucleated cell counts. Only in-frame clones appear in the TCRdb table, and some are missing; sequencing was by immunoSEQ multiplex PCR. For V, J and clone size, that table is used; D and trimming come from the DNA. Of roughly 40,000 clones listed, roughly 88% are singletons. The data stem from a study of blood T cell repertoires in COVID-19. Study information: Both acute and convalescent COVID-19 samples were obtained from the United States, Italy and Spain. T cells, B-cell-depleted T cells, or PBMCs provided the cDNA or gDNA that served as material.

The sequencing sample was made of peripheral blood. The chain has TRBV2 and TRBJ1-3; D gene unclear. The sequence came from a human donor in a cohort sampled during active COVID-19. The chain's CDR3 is CASSLTGNTIYF. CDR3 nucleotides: TGTGCCAGCAGCCTTACTGGAAACACCATATATTTT.